The 5 T cell receptor beta chains in this list originate from one sample, sequenced in a study of a mutant IDH1 vaccine in newly diagnosed glioma. No antigen is known for these receptors. Repertoires were generated with immunoSEQ multiplex PCR, while TCRdb's copy carries only in-frame clones and drops some. Here the sample spans roughly 34,000 clones, about 80% being singletons. Time point reported: week 47, end of study. Doses of 300 ug of mutant IDH1 20-mer peptide were given with topical imiquimod. The input for sequencing was PBMCs, taken from a glioma patient whose treatment included an IDH1 peptide vaccine. Every receptor here comes from a man younger than 40 with glioma.

The chain couples TRBV19 to TRBJ2-5; 7 bases line up with TRBD1. CDR3 length: 15 amino acids. J was trimmed by 5 bases and V by 3 bases; bases with no gene match: 9. Germline-derived CDR1 and CDR2 are LNHDA and SQIVND (reference sequence). The CDR3, as DNA: TGTGCCAGTAGTATTTCCCCGACAGGGCGGGAGACCCAGTACTTC. This gives the protein CASSISPTGRETQYF.

The V call is TRBV29-1, the J call TRBJ2-7; D gene unclear. Germline V gene lookup returns CDR1 SQVTM and CDR2 ANQGSEA. The CDR3 has 12 residues. V gave up 5 bases and J gave up 1 base, with 9 bases separating them. This CDR3 is CSVHGRSYEQYF. In nucleotides, the CDR3 is TGCAGCGTTCACGGTCGATCCTACGAGCAGTACTTC.

V gene TRBV5-4 combines with J gene TRBJ2-7; TRBD1 is a possible D gene (5 bases). In germline, CDR1 is SGHNT, CDR2 YYREEE (reference sequence). V was pared by 5 bases and J by 9 bases, with 18 bases between. CDR3 length: 13 amino acids. This CDR3 reads CASSFDEERGQYF. CDR3 DNA: TGTGCCAGCAGTTTTGACGAAGAAAGGGGGCAGTACTTC.

The chain employs TRBV5-6 and TRBJ1-1; D possibly corresponds to TRBD1 (6 bases). The germline gives CDR1 SGHDT, CDR2 YYEEEE. Deletions cut 6 bases from V and 6 bases from J, with 18 bases between. The CDR3 is made up of 14 amino acids. Here the CDR3 DNA reads TGTGCCAGCAACGTCGGCGGGGGGCGGCCTGAAGCTTTCTTT. Protein: CASNVGGGRPEAFF. Full variable domain (remainder filled in from reference TRBV5-6 and TRBJ1-1): DAGVTQSPTHLIKTRGQQVTLRCSPKSGHDTVSWYQQALGQGPQFIFQYYEEEERQRGNFPDRFSGHQFPNYSSELNVNALLLGDSALYLCASNVGGGRPEAFFGQGTRLTVV.

This clone has a handful of counts. The gene calls are TRBV13 and TRBJ1-3; TRBD1 matches 7 bases. CDR1 is PRHDT, CDR2 FYEKMQ, per germline (reference sequence). CDR3 length: 15 amino acids. Trimming took 3 bases from V and 0 from J; bases not matched to a gene: 2. CDR3 DNA: TGTGCCAGCAGCTTCACAGGGGACTCTGGAAACACCATATATTTT. Translating gives CASSFTGDSGNTIYF.